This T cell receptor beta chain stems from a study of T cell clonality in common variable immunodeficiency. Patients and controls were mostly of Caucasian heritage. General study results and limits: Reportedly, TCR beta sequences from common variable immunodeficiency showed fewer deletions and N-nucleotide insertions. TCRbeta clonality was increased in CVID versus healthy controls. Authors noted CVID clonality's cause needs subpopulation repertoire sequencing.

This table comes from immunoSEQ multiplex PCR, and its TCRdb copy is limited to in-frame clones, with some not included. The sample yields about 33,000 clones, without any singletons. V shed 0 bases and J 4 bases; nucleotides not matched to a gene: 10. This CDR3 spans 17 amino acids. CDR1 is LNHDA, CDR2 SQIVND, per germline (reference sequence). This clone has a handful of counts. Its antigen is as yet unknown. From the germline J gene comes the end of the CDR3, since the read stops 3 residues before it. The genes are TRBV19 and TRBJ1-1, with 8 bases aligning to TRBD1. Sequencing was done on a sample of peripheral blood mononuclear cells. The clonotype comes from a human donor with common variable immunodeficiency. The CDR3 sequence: CASSIDSTGDDGTEAFF. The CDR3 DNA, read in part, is TGTGCCAGTAGTATAGACTCGACAGGGGATGATGGCACTGAA.